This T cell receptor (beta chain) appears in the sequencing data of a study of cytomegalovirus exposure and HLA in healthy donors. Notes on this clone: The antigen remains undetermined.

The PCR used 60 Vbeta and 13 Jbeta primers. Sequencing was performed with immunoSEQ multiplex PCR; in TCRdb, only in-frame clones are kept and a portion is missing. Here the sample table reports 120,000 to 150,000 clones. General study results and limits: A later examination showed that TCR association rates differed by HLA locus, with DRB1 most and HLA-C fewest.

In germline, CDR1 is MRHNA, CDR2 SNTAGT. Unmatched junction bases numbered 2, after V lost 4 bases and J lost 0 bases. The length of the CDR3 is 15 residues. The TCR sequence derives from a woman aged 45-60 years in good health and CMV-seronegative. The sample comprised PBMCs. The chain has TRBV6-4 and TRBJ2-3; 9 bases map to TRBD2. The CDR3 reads CASSVAGASTDTQYF. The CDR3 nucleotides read TGTGCCAGCAGTGTAGCGGGAGCAAGCACAGATACGCAGTATTTT.